The next 27 T cell receptor beta chains were all read from a single sample in a study of beta chain features in type 1 diabetes. Expressed TCRB transcripts were sequenced after all isolated RNA was converted to cDNA. TCRdb's copy holds only in-frame clones and misses some; the assay was immunoSEQ multiplex PCR. The sample records 200,000 to 300,000 clones, approximately 14% being singletons. The specimen sequenced was naive CD4+ T cells from blood. The receptors were sampled from a woman aged 40 to 49 in good health.

Here the CDR3 reads CASSRDRHQPQHF. The CDR3 DNA sequence: TGTGCCAGCAGCCGGGACAGACATCAGCCCCAGCATTTT. V is TRBV7-9 and J is TRBJ1-5; 7 bases align to TRBD1. In germline, CDR1 is SEHNR, CDR2 FQNEAQ (reference sequence). The CDR3 totals 13 residues. V was clipped by 5 bases and J by 5 bases; unmatched bases: 3. The entire variable domain, with the rest obtained from reference TRBV7-9 and TRBJ1-5, is as follows: DTGVSQNPRHKITKRGQNVTFRCDPISEHNRLYWYRQTLGQGPEFLTYFQNEAQLEKSRLLSDRFSAERPKGSFSTLEIQRTEQGDSAMYLCASSRDRHQPQHFGDGTRLSIL.

The V gene is TRBV10-3, the J gene TRBJ2-7; TRBD1 matches 9 bases. The CDR3 extends over 13 amino acids. CDR1 and CDR2 from the germline V gene are ENHRY and SYGVKD. V was clipped by 10 bases and J by 4 bases; unmatched bases: 8. Here the CDR3 reads CATERDRAYEQYF. The CDR3 DNA sequence: TGTGCCACCGAACGGGACAGGGCGTACGAGCAGTACTTC.

The rearrangement joins TRBV18 to TRBJ1-1; no definite D call. V gave up 6 bases and J gave up 4 bases, with 21 bases separating them. The CDR3 extends over 16 amino acids. Per germline, CDR1 KGHSH and CDR2 LQKENI. DNA of the CDR3: TGTGCCAGCTCCGCGCTGCCCCTATACGAGGGCACTGAAGCTTTCTTT. Its protein product is CASSALPLYEGTEAFF.

This clone turned up a few times. The genes are TRBV7-2 and TRBJ1-1; a possible D gene is TRBD1 (5 bases). V was pared by 5 bases and J by 1 base, with 8 bases between. The germline gives CDR1 SGHTA, CDR2 FQGNSA. The CDR3 covers 13 residues. CDR3 coding DNA: TGTGCCAGCAGCGCCCAGGGGAACACTGAAGCTTTCTTT. Translating it yields CASSAQGNTEAFF.

This chain links TRBV2 with TRBJ2-2; D may be TRBD2 (7 bases). V was shortened by 6 bases and J by 4 bases, with 12 bases between the two germline ends. The CDR3 sequence is 14 residues long. Germline V gives CDR1 SNHLY, CDR2 FYNNEI. The CDR3 DNA follows: TGTGCCAGCAGGGCCGGGGGGCCCACCGGGGAGCTGTTTTTT. Its protein product is CASRAGGPTGELFF. Together with reference TRBV2 and TRBJ2-2, the CDR3 gives the full variable domain: EPEVTQTPSHQVTQMGQEVILRCVPISNHLYFYWYRQILGQKVEFLVSFYNNEISEKSEIFDDQFSVERPDGSNFTLKIRSTKLEDSAMYFCASRAGGPTGELFFGEGSRLTVL.

The chain uses TRBV27 and TRBJ1-6; 9 positions match TRBD1. The CDR3 runs to 16 residues. With V trimmed by 5 bases and J by 9 bases, 11 bases remained unmatched. Per the germline V gene, CDR1 is MNHEY and CDR2 is SMNVEV (reference sequence). The DNA for the CDR3 is TGTGCCAGCAGTCCTTGGGAGGGACAGGGCCCTTCACCCCTCCACTTT. Its translation is CASSPWEGQGPSPLHF.

This clone appeared a few times. V usage is TRBV27 and J usage is TRBJ2-3, with D maybe TRBD1 (5 bases). The ends were cut back, 5 bases at V and 2 bases at J, with 17 bases in the middle. Germline V gene lookup returns CDR1 MNHEY and CDR2 SMNVEV (reference sequence). The CDR3 is made up of 16 amino acids. CDR3 region: CASSPLGLQITDTQYF. For the CDR3, the DNA is TGTGCCAGCAGTCCCTTGGGGCTTCAGATCACAGATACGCAGTATTTT.

This clone came up a few times. V is TRBV6-5 and J is TRBJ1-2; D perhaps matches TRBD1 (5 bases). Trimming removed 0 bases at V and 4 bases at J, with 15 bases between. Germline V gene sequence: CDR1 MNHEY, CDR2 SVGAGI. The CDR3 consists of 16 residues. CDR3 loop: CASSYSAGLPFYGYTF. CDR3 in DNA: TGTGCCAGCAGTTACTCCGCGGGACTCCCTTTCTATGGCTACACCTTC.

The chain has TRBV7-8 and TRBJ2-7, with D possibly TRBD2 on 6 matching bases. V lost 4 bases to trimming and J lost 1 base, with 14 bases between them. Germline V gene lookup returns CDR1 SGHVS and CDR2 FQNEAQ. The length of the CDR3 is 15 residues. CDR3 in amino acids: CASSSRGTFSYEQYF. In nucleotides, the CDR3 is TGTGCCAGCAGCTCGAGAGGGACTTTTTCCTACGAGCAGTACTTC.

The chain couples TRBV10-3 to TRBJ2-5; TRBD2 matches 7 bases. The CDR3 loop spans 14 amino acids. In germline, CDR1 is ENHRY, CDR2 SYGVKD. V was pared by 10 bases and J by 2 bases, with 10 bases of the junction left unmatched. CDR3 amino acids: CASRPSGSQETQYF. CDR3 coding DNA: TGTGCCAGCCGTCCTAGCGGTTCTCAAGAGACCCAGTACTTC.

The chain couples TRBV9 to TRBJ1-2; a possible D gene is TRBD1 (6 bases). Germline V CDR1 and CDR2: SGDLS, YYNGEE. Between the trimmed V and J ends, which lost 0 bases and 8 bases, there was a span of 17 bases. This CDR3 comprises 15 residues. CDR3 residues: CASSVGQAPWKGYTF. The CDR3 DNA follows: TGTGCCAGCAGCGTAGGACAGGCCCCCTGGAAGGGCTACACCTTC. The full variable domain, completed using reference TRBV9 and TRBJ1-2, is DSGVTQTPKHLITATGQRVTLRCSPRSGDLSVYWYQQSLDQGLQFLIQYYNGEERAKGNILERFSAQQFPDLHSELNLSSLELGDSALYFCASSVGQAPWKGYTFGSGTRLTVV.

This clone was seen more than once but under ten times. The rearrangement links TRBV9 to TRBJ1-2; D is unclear. The V gene lost 0 bases and the J gene lost 7 bases, with 10 bases spanning the gap. Germline lookup yields CDR1 SGDLS and CDR2 YYNGEE. There are 13 residues in the CDR3. CDR3 residues: CASSVEAGVGYTF. In DNA form, the CDR3 reads TGTGCCAGCAGCGTAGAGGCCGGGGTTGGCTACACCTTC.

The chain carries TRBV7-9 and TRBJ2-2; the D gene is possibly TRBD1 (6 bases). V was trimmed by 6 bases and J by 4 bases, leaving 6 bases between them. The CDR3 is 12 amino acids. Germline-derived CDR1 and CDR2 are SEHNR and FQNEAQ (reference sequence). The CDR3 DNA sequence: TGTGCCAGCAGGGGGGCCACCGGGGAGCTGTTTTTT. Translated: CASRGATGELFF.

This clone was picked up a small number of times. This chain uses TRBV29-1 with TRBJ1-2; D is unresolved. The CDR3 contains 12 residues. Trimming removed 3 bases at V and 4 bases at J, with 9 bases between. Germline CDR1 and CDR2: SQVTM and ANQGSEA. CDR3 protein: CSVDKASYGYTF. For the CDR3, the DNA is TGCAGCGTTGATAAAGCTTCCTATGGCTACACCTTC.

This clone was picked up a small number of times. This chain connects TRBV11-2 to TRBJ2-5, with 8 bases that match TRBD1. CDR1 and CDR2 (germline): SGHAT, FQNNGV. CDR3 length: 13 amino acids. Losses at the gene ends were 5 bases for V and 4 bases for J; bases not matched to a gene: 3. CDR3 residues: CASSEGQGETQYF. CDR3 coding DNA: TGTGCCAGCAGCGAAGGACAGGGAGAGACCCAGTACTTC.

This chain links TRBV7-2 with TRBJ2-7, with D perhaps TRBD2 (6 bases). The CDR3 is 16 amino acids. Germline loops: CDR1 SGHTA, CDR2 FQGNSA. V dropped 6 bases and J dropped 1 base, with 19 bases sitting between them. CDR3 region: CASSATPGLISYEQYF. Here the CDR3 DNA reads TGTGCCAGCAGTGCAACCCCGGGACTGATATCCTACGAGCAGTACTTC.

This clone was recorded a few times. The chain has TRBV4-1 and TRBJ2-3; no clear D. Trimming pared 2 bases from V and 5 bases from J, leaving 8 bases between. CDR3 length: 13 residues. The germline CDR1 and CDR2 sequences are MGHRA and YSYEKL. CDR3 sequence reads: CASSQLVRDTQYF. CDR3 in DNA: TGCGCCAGCAGCCAACTAGTGAGAGATACGCAGTATTTT.

This clone has just a few counts. This chain joins TRBV6-1 and TRBJ2-1, with 7 bases aligning to TRBD1. This CDR3 region has 15 residues. The V gene end was trimmed by 11 bases and the J gene end by 3 bases; junction bases not matched to a gene: 13. CDR1 and CDR2 (germline): MNHNS, SASEGT. The CDR3 protein is CAAKFDRDDYNEQFF. The CDR3 DNA sequence: TGTGCCGCCAAATTTGACAGGGACGACTACAATGAGCAGTTCTTC.

V usage is TRBV18 and J usage is TRBJ2-7; 11 bases are a match to TRBD2. CDR3 length equals 17 residues. V shed 3 bases, J shed 5 bases, and the junction held 12 bases outside the gene matches. Germline V gene lookup returns CDR1 KGHSH and CDR2 LQKENI. CDR3 loop: CASSPSALAGGRHEQYF. CDR3 nucleotides: TGTGCCAGCTCACCTTCGGCCCTAGCGGGGGGTCGCCACGAGCAGTACTTC.

This clone was detected a few times. The chain uses TRBV29-1 and TRBJ2-4; possible D gene TRBD1, 5 bases. The length of the CDR3 is 15 residues. The V and J ends lost 0 bases and 6 bases respectively, with 15 bases between them. Germline lookup yields CDR1 SQVTM and CDR2 ANQGSEA. The CDR3 protein is CSVEDPNRRTNIQYF. DNA of the CDR3: TGCAGCGTTGAAGATCCGAACAGGAGAACAAACATTCAGTACTTC.

This clone has ten or more counts. V is TRBV7-9 and J is TRBJ2-5, with a weak D call TRBD2 (7 bases). The V gene's germline CDR1 is SEHNR and CDR2 FQNEAQ (reference sequence). The V gene lost 5 bases and the J gene lost 2 bases, with 12 bases spanning the gap. The CDR3 totals 14 residues. CDR3 in amino acids: CASSPRGAQETQYF. CDR3 DNA: TGTGCCAGCAGCCCCCGGGGGGCACAAGAGACCCAGTACTTC.

This clone was counted between two and nine times. This sequence joins TRBV7-9 and TRBJ2-2; D unresolved. The CDR3 loop spans 14 amino acids. The V end was cut by 3 bases, the J end by 1 base, with 6 bases between. The germline CDR1 and CDR2 sequences are SEHNR and FQNEAQ (reference sequence). CDR3 residues: CASSFGLNTGELFF. The CDR3 bases are TGTGCCAGCAGCTTCGGTCTGAACACCGGGGAGCTGTTTTTT.

V is TRBV7-2 and J is TRBJ2-1, with D possibly being TRBD2 (6 bases). The V gene lost 3 bases and the J gene lost 3 bases, with 12 bases spanning the gap. Germline-derived CDR1 and CDR2 are SGHTA and FQGNSA. The CDR3 extends over 15 amino acids. The CDR3 region has the DNA TGTGCCAGCAGCTTGGAGGGAGCGTACTACAATGAGCAGTTCTTC. This encodes CASSLEGAYYNEQFF.

This clone occurred many times. V is TRBV7-4 and J is TRBJ2-7; no clear D gene. V was pared by 7 bases and J by 13 bases, with 8 bases between. The germline gives CDR1 SGHVT, CDR2 SQSDAQ. The CDR3 loop spans 8 amino acids. CDR3 amino acids: CASTGPYF. CDR3 nucleotides: TGTGCCAGCACCGGTCCCTACTTC.

CDR3 coding DNA: TGTGCCAGCAGAGAAGGACAGGGGGTTGCCTACGAGCAGTACTTC. It yields the protein CASREGQGVAYEQYF. The chain uses TRBV7-9 and TRBJ2-7; TRBD1 agrees at 10 bases. Germline CDR1 SEHNR, CDR2 FQNEAQ (reference sequence). The CDR3 is 15 residues long. Trimming cost V 6 bases and J 2 bases; bases outside gene matches: 7. Full variable domain (outside the CDR3, taken from reference TRBV7-9 and TRBJ2-7): DTGVSQNPRHKITKRGQNVTFRCDPISEHNRLYWYRQTLGQGPEFLTYFQNEAQLEKSRLLSDRFSAERPKGSFSTLEIQRTEQGDSAMYLCASREGQGVAYEQYFGPGTRLTVT.

V gene TRBV4-1 combines with J gene TRBJ1-4; D call uncertain. Germline V gene lookup returns CDR1 MGHRA and CDR2 YSYEKL. V was trimmed by 1 base and J by 4 bases, leaving 13 bases between them. The CDR3 is made up of 16 amino acids. CDR3 coding DNA: TGCGCCAGCAGCCAAGGCCGCGTAAGCGGTAATGAAAAACTGTTTTTT. Translated, it gives CASSQGRVSGNEKLFF.

The chain combines TRBV7-9 with TRBJ2-5; TRBD1 matches at 8 bases. V gave up 6 bases and J gave up 1 base; unmatched junction bases: 13. The length of the CDR3 is 17 residues. In germline, CDR1 is SEHNR, CDR2 FQNEAQ (reference sequence). The CDR3, as DNA: TGTGCCAGCAGAGCTCCCGTAACAGGGGGATCCCAAGAGACCCAGTACTTC. Translation: CASRAPVTGGSQETQYF.